These T cell receptor beta chains were read from a single sample in a study of T cell responses to AZD1222 COVID-19 vaccine. TCRdb's table, derived via immunoSEQ multiplex PCR, lists solely in-frame clones and lacks some. The repertoire includes 200,000 to 250,000 clones, approximately 94% of them detected once, and around 1.7% sits in the top ten. Sequenced here: peripheral blood, sampled 28 days after the second dose of the MenACWY control vaccine. The receptors stem from an adult who received the MenACWY meningococcal vaccine as a control. Both conserved end residues are part of each CDR3. The D gene is left open where the match is weak. The size entry is marked missing in some rows and otherwise reads once, few, many or a size class.

d_call	clone_size	v_call	j_call	cdr3_nt	cdr3_aa
.	.	TRBV7-9	TRBJ1-2	TGTGCCAGCAGCTTAGGACAGTCCGATAACTATGGCTACACCTTC	CASSLGQSDNYGYTF
.	.	TRBV9	TRBJ2-5	TGTGCCAGCAGCCCAAGTAGGGGGAGAGAGACCCAGTACTTC	CASSPSRGRETQYF
TRBD2	.	TRBV3-1/TRBV3-2	TRBJ2-7	TGTGCCAGCAGCCAAGGGCTAGCGGGGGGGCGGTACGAGCAGTACTTC	CASSQGLAGGRYEQYF
.	.	TRBV4-1	TRBJ2-1	TGCGCCAGCAGCCAAGCTTACCTTTACAATGAGCAGTTCTTC	CASSQAYLYNEQFF
.	.	TRBV20-1	TRBJ2-3	TGCAGTGCTAGTGACGGGGGAGATACGCAGTATTTT	CSASDGGDTQYF
.	once	TRBV27	TRBJ1-1	TGTGCCAGCAGTCCACGGTTGGGGGAAGCTTTCTTT	CASSPRLGEAFF
TRBD1	.	TRBV10-3	TRBJ1-4	TGTGCCATCAGTGAAGGGGGCGTTGAAAAACTGTTTTTT	CAISEGGVEKLFF
.	.	TRBV28	TRBJ2-7	TGTGCCAGTAGACGCAGGGAGTATCCCTACGAGCAGTACTTC	CASRRREYPYEQYF
.	.	TRBV9	TRBJ2-2	TGTGCCAGCAGCGCATTAGGCGGGGAGCTGTTTTTT	CASSALGGELFF
.	.	TRBV5-1	TRBJ2-7	TGCGCCAGCAGCTTTGGTGCCTACGAGCAGTACTTC	CASSFGAYEQYF
.	.	TRBV9	TRBJ2-3	TGTGCCAGCAGCGTAGCGGTAGCCGCAGATACGCAGTATTTT	CASSVAVAADTQYF
.	.	TRBV7-3	TRBJ2-2	TGTGCCAGCAGCCCCGGGGGGAACACCGGGGAGCTGTTTTTT	CASSPGGNTGELFF
.	.	TRBV4-1	TRBJ2-1	TGCGCCAGCAGCCTAGATAGCGATAATGAGCAGTTCTTC	CASSLDSDNEQFF
.	.	TRBV7-3	TRBJ2-3	TGTGCCAGCAGCTCGTACCTCTGGGCAGATACGCAGTATTTT	CASSSYLWADTQYF
TRBD1	.	TRBV19	TRBJ1-2	TGTGCCAGTGAGGAGGGACAGACTGTGGCTGGCTACACCTTC	CASEEGQTVAGYTF
TRBD2	.	TRBV7-2	TRBJ2-7	TGTGCCAGCAGCTCCTCTAGCGGGGGGGCGGTGGAGCAGTACTTC	CASSSSSGGAVEQYF
.	.	TRBV28	TRBJ1-2	TGTGCCAGCAGTTTCGTGGCAGGGTGGGGCTACACCTTC	CASSFVAGWGYTF
.	.	TRBV28	TRBJ1-2	TGTGCCAGCAGTTTACTGACTGCTACTAACTATGGCTACACCTTC	CASSLLTATNYGYTF
.	.	TRBV18	TRBJ2-7	TGTGCCAGCTCACCACTTAGGAGCTACGAGCAGTACTTC	CASSPLRSYEQYF
TRBD1	.	TRBV29-1	TRBJ1-1	TGCAGCGTTGCAGGGGGGATCATGAACACTGAAGCTTTCTTT	CSVAGGIMNTEAFF
TRBD2	.	TRBV6-5	TRBJ2-5	TGTGCCTCATCACCGGGACTAGTAACCTCCGAGACCCAGTACTTC	CASSPGLVTSETQYF
TRBD2	.	TRBV5-1	TRBJ2-5	TGCGCCAGCACCCCTCCTCTAGCGGGGCAAGAGACCCAGTACTTC	CASTPPLAGQETQYF
TRBD1	.	TRBV19	TRBJ1-5	TGTGCCAGTACCCAAGTGGGGGACAGCATCCAGCCCCAGCATTTT	CASTQVGDSIQPQHF
.	.	TRBV7-9	TRBJ1-6	TGTGCCAGCTGTAAGGGGAGAGGCAATTCACCCCTCCACTTT	CASCKGRGNSPLHF
TRBD1	.	TRBV12-5	TRBJ2-3	TGTGCTAGTGGTTTGGTACTAGGGACAGGCAATCTCACAGATACGCAGTATTTT	CASGLVLGTGNLTDTQYF
.	.	TRBV1	TRBJ2-1	TGCACCAGCAGCCGAGCCGGCCGGGACTACCCCTCTAGAAACCCTAACAATGAGCAGTTCTTC	CTSSRAGRDYPSRNPNNEQFF
.	.	TRBV11-3	TRBJ2-1	TGTGCCAGCAGCTTAGGGGGGAGCTCCTACAATGAGCAGTTCTTC	CASSLGGSSYNEQFF
.	once	TRBV2	TRBJ2-3	TGTGCCAGCAGTGATTCGTGGGATACGCAGTATTTT	CASSDSWDTQYF
TRBD1	.	TRBV14	TRBJ1-2	TGTGCCAGCAGCCAAGATTACGGGACAGGGGGCGGCTACACCTTC	CASSQDYGTGGGYTF
.	.	TRBV27	TRBJ2-7	TGTGCCAGCAGTTTGGGGGGCTCCTACGAGCAGTACTTC	CASSLGGSYEQYF
TRBD1	.	TRBV10-3	TRBJ1-2	TGTGCCATCAGTGAAGGGACAGTAGGACCTAACTATGGCTACACCTTC	CAISEGTVGPNYGYTF
.	.	TRBV4-3	TRBJ1-3	TGCGCCAGCAGCCAAGTTGCTAACTCTGGAAACACCATATATTTT	CASSQVANSGNTIYF
TRBD2	.	TRBV27	TRBJ2-1	TGTGCCAGCAGAGTCTTTGCGGGAGTAAACAATGAGCAGTTCTTC	CASRVFAGVNNEQFF
TRBD1	.	TRBV7-9	TRBJ1-6	TGTGCCAGCTCCTTGGCCGGGACAGATAATTCACCCCTCCACTTT	CASSLAGTDNSPLHF
TRBD1	.	TRBV27	TRBJ1-4	TGTGCCAGCAGTACGGGACAGGGGGAAAAACTGTTTTTT	CASSTGQGEKLFF
.	.	TRBV30	TRBJ1-2	TGTGCCTGGAGTGTACGCGCCTATGGCTACACCTTC	CAWSVRAYGYTF